Listed here are 21 T cell receptor beta chains from one sample, sequenced in a study of shared clonotypes between healthy human individuals (dated by TCRdb to 2018 to 2020). CD8 naive samples were obtained by positive selection for CCR7 among CD45RO-negative cells, yielding a CD45RA+CCR7+ population from which TemRA cells were excluded. The library was obtained by the immunoSEQ multiplex PCR assay. TCRdb's version of the immuneACCESS table is confined to in-frame rearrangements and falls short of the full clone set. An unresolved V gene accounts for under half of the shortfall where checked; the remainder is of unknown origin. The sample yields about 680,000 clones; approximately 90% were counted once. The ten largest clones take up 24% of the sample. Sequenced input: naive CD8+ T cells sorted from blood. According to the study, the label for this sample's cell subset or site signals: CD45RA+CCR7+. The receptors originated from a man between 25 and 39 years old in good health.

To note about this clone: Other DNA sequences in the sample encode the same CDR3. The chain carries TRBV5-6 and TRBJ2-7; unclear D gene. The CDR3 has 11 amino acids. Trimming left V 0 bases short and J 4 bases short, with 2 bases between. The germline V gene encodes CDR1 SGHDT and CDR2 YYEEEE. CDR3 sequence: CASSLAYEQYF. For the CDR3, the DNA is TGTGCCAGCAGCTTGGCATACGAGCAGTACTTC.

V is TRBV11-2 and J is TRBJ2-7, with D perhaps matching TRBD2 (6 bases). Germline V gene lookup returns CDR1 SGHAT and CDR2 FQNNGV. V was pared by 3 bases and J by 3 bases, with 12 bases between. CDR3 size: 14 residues. CDR3 residues: CASSFDGSDYEQYF. CDR3 nucleotide sequence: TGTGCCAGCAGCTTTGACGGGAGCGACTACGAGCAGTACTTC.

J is TRBJ2-7 and V is TRBV10-2, with D perhaps matching TRBD1 or TRBD2 (6 bases each). The CDR3 spans 14 residues. The V end was cut by 7 bases, the J end by 2 bases, with 15 bases between. The germline V gene encodes CDR1 WSHSY and CDR2 SAAADI. CDR3 sequence reads: CASMGGGLTYEQYF. Written as DNA, the CDR3 is TGCGCCAGCATGGGGGGCGGGCTAACCTACGAGCAGTACTTC.

The genes are TRBV14 and TRBJ2-5; D is unclear. Germline V gene lookup returns CDR1 SGHDN and CDR2 FVKESK. V dropped 4 bases and J dropped 5 bases, with 20 bases sitting between them. This CDR3 spans 16 amino acids. The DNA of the CDR3 is TGTGCCAGCAGCCCCTACCCGGACGGAAGGATCGAGACCCAGTACTTC. Translated, it gives CASSPYPDGRIETQYF. Filled out from reference TRBV14 and TRBJ2-5, the complete variable domain reads EAGVTQFPSHSVIEKGQTVTLRCDPISGHDNLYWYRRVMGKEIKFLLHFVKESKQDESGMPNNRFLAERTGGTYSTLKVQPAELEDSGVYFCASSPYPDGRIETQYFGPGTRLLVL.

A single count supports this clone. The chain links TRBV2 to TRBJ1-5; the D gene is possibly TRBD1 (5 bases). CDR1 and CDR2 from the germline V gene are SNHLY and FYNNEI. V was trimmed by 2 bases and J by 7 bases, leaving 15 bases between them. The CDR3 has 15 residues. This CDR3 reads CASSEISLEGQPQHF. CDR3 nucleotide sequence: TGTGCCAGCAGTGAAATTAGTTTGGAGGGGCAGCCCCAGCATTTT. The entire variable domain, with the rest obtained from reference TRBV2 and TRBJ1-5, is as follows: EPEVTQTPSHQVTQMGQEVILRCVPISNHLYFYWYRQILGQKVEFLVSFYNNEISEKSEIFDDQFSVERPDGSNFTLKIRSTKLEDSAMYFCASSEISLEGQPQHFGDGTRLSIL.

The CDR3 region is CASSLGISGNTIYF. CDR3 bases: TGTGCCAGCAGTTTGGGCATCTCTGGAAACACCATATATTTT. The chain is built from TRBV27 and TRBJ1-3; D call uncertain. Germline values: CDR1 MNHEY, CDR2 SMNVEV (reference sequence). V lost 3 bases to trimming and J lost 0 bases, with 6 bases between them. The CDR3 runs to 14 residues.

The V gene is TRBV4-2, the J gene TRBJ2-5, with 9 bases aligning to TRBD1. V dropped 2 bases and J dropped 5; count of bases not matched to a gene: 6. This CDR3 comprises 15 residues. Germline V lookup: CDR1 LGHNA, CDR2 YNFKEQ. This CDR3 reads CASSQPRDRVETQYF. CDR3 nucleotides: TGTGCCAGCAGCCAACCTAGGGACAGGGTGGAGACCCAGTACTTC.

This chain connects TRBV9 to TRBJ2-7; D is ambiguous. The CDR3 spans 15 residues. Between the trimmed V and J ends, which lost 4 bases and 0 bases, there was a span of 14 bases. Germline values: CDR1 SGDLS, CDR2 YYNGEE. Written as DNA, the CDR3 is TGTGCCAGCAGCCCCAGCGCGGTTAGCTCCTACGAGCAGTACTTC. It is translated as CASSPSAVSSYEQYF.

The genes are TRBV14 and TRBJ2-3; 10 bases match TRBD2. This CDR3 spans 15 amino acids. V dropped 4 bases and J dropped 2; count of bases not matched to a gene: 3. CDR1 and CDR2 (germline): SGHDN, FVKESK. CDR3 sequence reads: CASSLLAGDTDTQYF. The CDR3 bases are TGTGCCAGCAGCCTTCTAGCGGGGGACACAGATACGCAGTATTTT.

In DNA, the CDR3 is TGTGCCAGCAGCATTAGTACTCTTACGGGACACAACTACAATGAGCAGTTCTTC. As protein: CASSISTLTGHNYNEQFF. The V call is TRBV9, the J call TRBJ2-1; a weak D match, TRBD1 (6 bases). Trimming took off 4 bases at V and 3 bases at J, with 23 bases between the two ends. Per the germline V gene, CDR1 is SGDLS and CDR2 is YYNGEE. The CDR3 is made up of 18 amino acids.

This chain joins TRBV7-2 and TRBJ1-4; D not certain. The CDR3 runs to 15 residues. Germline CDR1 reads SGHTA; CDR2 reads FQGNSA. Deletions cut 2 bases from V and 2 bases from J, with 9 bases between. CDR3 in DNA: TGTGCCAGCAGCTTATTTGGGAATACTAATGAAAAACTGTTTTTT. Protein sequence: CASSLFGNTNEKLFF.

The V call is TRBV7-9, the J call TRBJ2-1, with TRBD1 matching 9 bases. CDR1 is SEHNR, CDR2 FQNEAQ, per germline (reference sequence). V lost 5 bases, J lost 6 bases, and 8 bases stayed unmatched. CDR3 length equals 15 residues. The DNA of the CDR3 is TGTGCCAGCAGCCCTACGGGACAGGGTCCCAATGAGCAGTTCTTC. Translating gives CASSPTGQGPNEQFF.

The V call is TRBV21-1, the J call TRBJ2-7. TRBV21-1 is reported as a pseudogene. The CDR3 length is 15 residues. CDR3 nucleotide sequence: TGTGCCAGCAGCATGCAATCAGCTTCCAACTACGAGCAGTACTTC. Amino acids: CASSMQSASNYEQYF.

This chain uses TRBV5-6 with TRBJ2-3; D is perhaps TRBD2 (5 bases). Trimming left V 4 bases short and J 6 bases short, with 9 bases between. Germline V lookup: CDR1 SGHDT, CDR2 YYEEEE. The CDR3 is made up of 12 amino acids. The CDR3 loop is CASSVRRDTQYF. In nucleotides, the CDR3 is TGTGCCAGCAGCGTAAGGAGGGATACGCAGTATTTT.

J is TRBJ2-1 and V is TRBV7-9; a weak D match, TRBD2 (5 bases). Trimming left V 1 base short and J 2 bases short, with 12 bases between. The V gene's germline CDR1 is SEHNR and CDR2 FQNEAQ (reference sequence). The CDR3 extends over 16 amino acids. The CDR3 reads CASSLEAAFPYNEQFF. The CDR3 DNA reads TGTGCCAGCAGCTTAGAAGCGGCTTTCCCCTACAATGAGCAGTTCTTC.

The chain has TRBV4-1 and TRBJ2-7; 9 bases are a match to TRBD2. Trimming at V came to 0 bases and at J to 6 bases, leaving 9 bases not matched to a gene. This CDR3 has 16 amino acids. Germline CDR1 and CDR2: MGHRA and YSYEKL. CDR3 region: CASSQDGKREEGEQYF. CDR3 coding DNA: TGCGCCAGCAGCCAAGATGGAAAGCGGGAGGAAGGCGAGCAGTACTTC.

The chain uses TRBV29-1 and TRBJ2-7; no clear D. V lost 1 base, J lost 3 bases, and 19 bases lay in between. The CDR3 totals 16 residues. Germline V gives CDR1 SQVTM, CDR2 ANQGSEA. CDR3 loop: CSVEVGKALPNYEQYF. CDR3 coding DNA: TGCAGCGTTGAAGTTGGAAAGGCATTACCCAACTACGAGCAGTACTTC.

The V gene is TRBV6-1, the J gene TRBJ2-5; D gene ambiguous. Trimming stripped 5 bases from V and 5 bases from J, with 6 bases between. CDR1 MNHNS and CDR2 SASEGT come from the germline V gene. The CDR3 runs to 11 residues. In DNA form, the CDR3 reads TGTGCCAGCAGTCCCGGGGAGACCCAGTACTTC. Translating gives CASSPGETQYF.

The V call is TRBV27, the J call TRBJ2-1, with 10 positions matching TRBD2. The CDR3 covers 15 residues. CDR1 is MNHEY and CDR2 is SMNVEV in the germline V gene (reference sequence). Trimming cost V 7 bases and J 3 bases; bases outside gene matches: 6. CDR3 sequence reads: CASTPGLADYNEQFF. CDR3 DNA sequence: TGTGCCAGCACCCCCGGACTAGCGGACTACAATGAGCAGTTCTTC.

Comments on this clone: Other DNA sequences of this sample code for an identical CDR3. The chain is built from TRBV9 and TRBJ1-3, with D perhaps TRBD1 (6 bases). CDR3 size: 14 residues. V dropped 0 bases and J dropped 2 bases, with 6 bases sitting between them. The V gene's germline CDR1 is SGDLS and CDR2 YYNGEE. The CDR3 DNA reads as TGTGCCAGCAGCGTAGGGACAGCTGGAAACACCATATATTTT. Translated: CASSVGTAGNTIYF.

This sequence joins TRBV7-9 and TRBJ1-2; 9 bases line up with TRBD1. The ends lost 2 bases at V and 8 bases at J; junction bases unmatched: 12. The CDR3 length is 16 residues. Germline-derived CDR1 and CDR2 are SEHNR and FQNEAQ (reference sequence). The CDR3 spells CASSLKPGTGPEGYTF. The CDR3 region has the DNA TGTGCCAGCAGCTTAAAACCCGGGACAGGGCCTGAGGGCTACACCTTC.